This TCR beta chain was observed in a study of blood T cell repertoires in COVID-19. About the research overall: PBMCs, B-cell-depleted T cells, or T cells were the source of the cDNA or gDNA that made up the material.

Authors' analysis steps: Cell counts per sample came from amplifying reference gene primers. Libraries were prepared by immunoSEQ multiplex PCR; TCRdb keeps only in-frame clonotypes and omits some of them. V and J calls plus clone size are reproduced from that table; the DNA served to infer D and trimming. The sample shows 190,000 or so clones, just under 90% of them seen only once. The CDR3 is 16 amino acids. J gave up 0 bases and V 4 bases, and 5 bases lay outside the gene matches. In germline, CDR1 is KGHSH, CDR2 LQKENI. The chain uses TRBV18 and TRBJ1-3, with 8 bases matching TRBD1. Input material: peripheral blood. This sequence was found in a woman under 30 who had recovered from COVID-19. CDR3 DNA sequence: TGTGCCAGCTCACTGGGACAGGCAGTCTCTGGAAACACCATATATTTT. Encoded protein: CASSLGQAVSGNTIYF.